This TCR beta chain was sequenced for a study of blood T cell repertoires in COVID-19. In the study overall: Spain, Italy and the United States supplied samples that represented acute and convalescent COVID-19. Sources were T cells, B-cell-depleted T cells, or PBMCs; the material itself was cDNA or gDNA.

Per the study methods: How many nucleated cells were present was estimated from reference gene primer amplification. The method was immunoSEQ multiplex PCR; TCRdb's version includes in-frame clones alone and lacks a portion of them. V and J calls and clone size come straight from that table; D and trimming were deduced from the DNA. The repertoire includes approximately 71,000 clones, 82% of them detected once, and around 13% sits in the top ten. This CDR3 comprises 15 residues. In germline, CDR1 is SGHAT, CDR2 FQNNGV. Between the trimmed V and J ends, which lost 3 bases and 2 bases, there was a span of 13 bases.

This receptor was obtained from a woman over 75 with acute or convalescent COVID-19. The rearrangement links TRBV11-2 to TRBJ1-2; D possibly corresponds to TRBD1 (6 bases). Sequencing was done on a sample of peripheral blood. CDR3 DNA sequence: TGTGCCAGCAGCTTTCGACAGGCCTTAAACTATGGCTACACCTTC. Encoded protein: CASSFRQALNYGYTF.